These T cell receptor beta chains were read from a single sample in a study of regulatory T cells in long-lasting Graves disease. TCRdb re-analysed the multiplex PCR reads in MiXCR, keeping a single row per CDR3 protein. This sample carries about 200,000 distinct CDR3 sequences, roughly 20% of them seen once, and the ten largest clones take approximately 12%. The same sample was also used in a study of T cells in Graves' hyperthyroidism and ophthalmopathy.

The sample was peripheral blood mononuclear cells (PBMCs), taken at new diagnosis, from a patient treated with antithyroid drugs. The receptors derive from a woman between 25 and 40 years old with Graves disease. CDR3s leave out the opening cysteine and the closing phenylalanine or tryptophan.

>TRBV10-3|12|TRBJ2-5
AISDIGGGETQY
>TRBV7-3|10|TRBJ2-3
ASSLGPDTQY
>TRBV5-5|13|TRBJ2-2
ASSFLTGSSGELF
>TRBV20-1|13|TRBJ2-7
SARDRASGSSEQY
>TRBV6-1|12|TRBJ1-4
ASSEGDGNEKLF
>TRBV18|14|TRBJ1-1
ASSPPAGTGVTEAF
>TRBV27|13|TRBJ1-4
ASSLSKGVGEKLF
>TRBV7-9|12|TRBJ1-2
VSSPGSNNYGYT
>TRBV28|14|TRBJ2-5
ASSLFGATSQETQY
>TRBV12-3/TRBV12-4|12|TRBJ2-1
ASSLGRGGNEQF
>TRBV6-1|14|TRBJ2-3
ASSEAWGLSTDTQY
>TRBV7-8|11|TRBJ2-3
ASSLQSGDRGY
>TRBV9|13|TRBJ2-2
ASSKTGTETGELF
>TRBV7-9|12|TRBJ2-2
ASSFWGDTGELF
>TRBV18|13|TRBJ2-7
ASSPPSRGSYEQY
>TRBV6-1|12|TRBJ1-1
ASREDRGQPEAF
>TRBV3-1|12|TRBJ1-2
ASSLPDRGPVQT
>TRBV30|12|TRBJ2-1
AYEAGGKHNEQF
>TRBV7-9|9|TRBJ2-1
ASLEYNEQF
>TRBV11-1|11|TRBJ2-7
ASSKHAEDEQY
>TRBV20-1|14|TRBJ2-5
SATSTRDSTRETQY
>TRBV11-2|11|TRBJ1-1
ASSQNGGTEAF
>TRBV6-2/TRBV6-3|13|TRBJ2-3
ASSFLAGSTDTQY
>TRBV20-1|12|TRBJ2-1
SAYRSAGRGEQF
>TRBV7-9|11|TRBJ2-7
ASWNGQSYEQY
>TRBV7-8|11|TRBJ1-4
ASSLPGSEKLF
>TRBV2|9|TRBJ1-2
ASSETRGQS
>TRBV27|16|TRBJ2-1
ASSLSGFVGGKGVEQF
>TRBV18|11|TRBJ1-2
ASSPWGDYGYT
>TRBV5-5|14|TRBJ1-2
ASSATLSQGASGYT
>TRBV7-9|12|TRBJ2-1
ASSPAQSYNEQF
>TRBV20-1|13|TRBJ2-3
SASWTPGQRDTQY
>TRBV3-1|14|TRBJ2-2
ASSRLTSVNTGELF
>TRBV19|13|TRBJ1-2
ASSPTDMPKHGYT
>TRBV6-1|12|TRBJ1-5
ASSEGTGHQPQH
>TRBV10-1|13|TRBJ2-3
ASSESGGHRGTQY
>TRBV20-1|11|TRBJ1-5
SAKGDANQPQH
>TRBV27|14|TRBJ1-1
ASSSYTRDLNTKAF
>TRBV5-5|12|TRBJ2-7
ASSRTGVSYEQY
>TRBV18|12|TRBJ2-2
ASSPLDGTGELF
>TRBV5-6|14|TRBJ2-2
ASSLMVGQNTGELF
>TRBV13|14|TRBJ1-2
ASSLEEGTGFYGYT
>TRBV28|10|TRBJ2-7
ASSYGQYEQY
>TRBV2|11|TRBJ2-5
ASWDRNEGTQY
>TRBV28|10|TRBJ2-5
ASRQGQETQY
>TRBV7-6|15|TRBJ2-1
ASSSRLAGPNNNEQF
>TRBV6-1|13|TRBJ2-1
ASTYNRGGRDEQF
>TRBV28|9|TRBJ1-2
ASSRGGGYT
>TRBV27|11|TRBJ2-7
ASKSSGRGEQY
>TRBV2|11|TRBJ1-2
ASSGDRVHGYT
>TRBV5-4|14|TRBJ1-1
ASSLAPPGTGAEAF
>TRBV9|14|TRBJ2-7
ASSVAGQGSSYEQY